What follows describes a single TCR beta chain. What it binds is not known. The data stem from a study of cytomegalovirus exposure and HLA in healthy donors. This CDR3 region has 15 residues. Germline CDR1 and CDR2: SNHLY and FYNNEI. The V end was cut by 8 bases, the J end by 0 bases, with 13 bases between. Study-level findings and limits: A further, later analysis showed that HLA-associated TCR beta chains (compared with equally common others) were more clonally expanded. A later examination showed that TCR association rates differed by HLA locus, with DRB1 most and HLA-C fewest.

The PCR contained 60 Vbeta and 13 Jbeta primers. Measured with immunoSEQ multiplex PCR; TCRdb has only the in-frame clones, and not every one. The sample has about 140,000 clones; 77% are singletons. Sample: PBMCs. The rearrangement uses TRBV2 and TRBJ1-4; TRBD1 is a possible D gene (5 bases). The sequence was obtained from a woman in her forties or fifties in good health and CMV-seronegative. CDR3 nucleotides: TGTGCCAGCTTATACCCGACAGCAACTAATGAAAAACTGTTTTTT. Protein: CASLYPTATNEKLFF. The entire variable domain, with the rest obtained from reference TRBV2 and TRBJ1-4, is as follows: EPEVTQTPSHQVTQMGQEVILRCVPISNHLYFYWYRQILGQKVEFLVSFYNNEISEKSEIFDDQFSVERPDGSNFTLKIRSTKLEDSAMYFCASLYPTATNEKLFFGSGTQLSVL.